Detailed here is one TCR beta chain. As yet, its antigen is unknown. The data derive from a study of OX40 agonist ivuxolimab in advanced cancers. This CDR3 region has 14 residues. Trimming shortened V by 0 bases and J by 4 bases, and 9 bases separated the two germline ends. The germline V gene has CDR1 LNHDA and CDR2 SQIVND (reference sequence). Study outcomes and limitations: Within 6 weeks, CD4+ and CD8+ blood T cells expanded clonally at 0.1 to 3.0 mg/kg. In CD8+ T cells, expanded clones were on average more numerous than in CD4+. Not determined was the antigen specificity of the expanded peripheral T cells.

The repertoire was sequenced with immunoSEQ multiplex PCR; TCRdb's copy has only in-frame clones and lacks some. This table has tens of thousands of clones, about 88% appearing once. This TCR came from an adult with an advanced solid tumor such as melanoma, head and neck, liver or kidney cancer. The material sequenced was CD4+ or CD8+ T cells sorted from blood, taken in a trial of the OX40 agonist ivuxolimab. This sequence joins TRBV19 and TRBJ1-1; D is ambiguous. The CDR3 DNA reads as TGTGCCAGTAGTATAGAGAGGGCGTCCACTGAAGCTTTCTTT. Protein: CASSIERASTEAFF.